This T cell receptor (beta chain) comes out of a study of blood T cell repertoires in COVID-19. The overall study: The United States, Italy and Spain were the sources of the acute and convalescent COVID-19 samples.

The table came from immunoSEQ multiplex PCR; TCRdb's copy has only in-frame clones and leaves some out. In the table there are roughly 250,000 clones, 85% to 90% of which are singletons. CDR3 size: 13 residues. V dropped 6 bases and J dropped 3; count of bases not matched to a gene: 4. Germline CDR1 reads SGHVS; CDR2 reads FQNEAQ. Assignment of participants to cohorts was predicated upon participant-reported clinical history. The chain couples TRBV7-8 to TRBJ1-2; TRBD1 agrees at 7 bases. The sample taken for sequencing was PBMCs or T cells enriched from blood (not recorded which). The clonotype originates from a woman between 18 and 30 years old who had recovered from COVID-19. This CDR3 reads CASSSGTDYGYTF. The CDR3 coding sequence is TGTGCCAGCAGTTCCGGGACAGACTATGGCTACACCTTC.